These 6 T cell receptor beta chains came from one sample sequenced in a study of blood T cells in healthy people across ages. Combining a sample-barcoded 5' primer with a J-beta primer mix, a second PCR ran for 7 to 11 cycles. Via MiXCR, TCRdb re-called the 5' RACE reads, giving one row per CDR3 protein. The sample has more than 800,000 distinct CDR3 sequences; under 30% are singletons. Sequencing was carried out using blood. Receptors originate from a woman over 75 in good health.

This clonotype was seen ten or more times. The rearrangement joins TRBV3-1 to TRBJ1-2; D is perhaps TRBD1 (5 bases). V dropped 1 base and J dropped 8 bases, with 20 bases sitting between them. Per germline, CDR1 LGHDT and CDR2 YNNKEL (reference sequence). There are 16 residues in the CDR3. CDR3 bases: TGTGCCAGCAGCCAAGTACTCACCGGGACCCCGAGGGGCTACACCTTC. This gives the protein CASSQVLTGTPRGYTF.

The chain uses TRBV28 and TRBJ1-6, with a weak D call TRBD1 (5 bases). The germline V gene encodes CDR1 MDHEN and CDR2 SYDVKM. This CDR3 is built from 12 residues. Deletions cut 7 bases from V and 9 bases from J, with 10 bases between. In DNA form, the CDR3 reads TGTGCCAGCATTTCCGGGGGTTCACCCCTCCACTTT. Translated: CASISGGSPLHF.

This clonotype was observed at least ten times. A junction end diverges from the germline sequence, so it may reflect a read error. This chain uses TRBV2 with TRBJ2-1, with 8 bases fitting TRBD2. Germline V gene lookup returns CDR1 SNHLY and CDR2 FYNNEI. This CDR3 is 13 amino acids long. This CDR3 is CASSERGYNEQFF. In DNA, the CDR3 is TGCGCCAGCAGTGAGCGGGGGTACAATGAGCAGTTCTTC. The full variable domain, with the rest looked up from reference TRBV2 and TRBJ2-1, is EPEVTQTPSHQVTQMGQEVILRCVPISNHLYFYWYRQILGQKVEFLVSFYNNEISEKSEIFDDQFSVERPDGSNFTLKIRSTKLEDSAMYFCASSERGYNEQFFGPGTRLTVL.

This clonotype was picked up many times. The J gene is TRBJ1-6, the V gene TRBV27, with D uncertain. In germline, CDR1 is MNHEY, CDR2 SMNVEV (reference sequence). The V end lost 7 bases, the J end lost 7 bases, and 14 bases lay between the germline ends. The CDR3 has 14 amino acids. This CDR3 is CASIPTGRNSPLHF. CDR3 DNA sequence: TGTGCCAGCATCCCGACCGGCAGGAATTCACCCCTCCACTTT.

This clonotype appeared a few times. This rearrangement joins TRBV29-1 to TRBJ2-5, with 7 bases identical to TRBD2. The germline CDR1 and CDR2 sequences are SQVTM and ANQGSEA. With V trimmed by 5 bases and J by 5 bases, 14 bases remained unmatched. The CDR3 runs to 15 residues. Here the CDR3 DNA reads TGCAGCGTTCTTGGCGGGAGAGTTCCCGGGGAGACCCAGTACTTC. This gives the protein CSVLGGRVPGETQYF.

In its sample, this clonotype was seen a few times. This sequence joins TRBV6-2 or TRBV6-3 and TRBJ2-4; 12 nucleotides align to TRBD2. The CDR3 runs to 20 residues. J gave up 1 base and V 5 bases, and 15 bases lay outside the gene matches. Germline loops: CDR1 MNHEY, CDR2 SVGEGT. CDR3 sequence (DNA): TGTGCCAGCAGTCCACCCCCCCTAGCGGGGGGGCAGACGGCCAAAAACATTCAGTACTTC. Translating it yields CASSPPPLAGGQTAKNIQYF.